Listed below are T cell receptor beta chains from one sample, sequenced in a study of shared clonotypes between healthy human individuals. The table came from immunoSEQ multiplex PCR; TCRdb's copy has only in-frame clones and leaves some out. Of 1.6 million or so clones detected, about 96% appear once; the ten largest clones hold over 1%. Material for sequencing was naive CD4+ T cells sorted from blood. The source is a man younger than 45 in good health. Both conserved end residues are part of each CDR3. The D gene is left open where the match is weak. Clone size, where shown, is once, few, many, or a class for clones that have expanded.

D: -
size: -
J: TRBJ1-1
V: TRBV7-8
DNA: TGTGCCAGCAGCCCCTTATCCGGGACAATGAACACTGAAGCTTTCTTT
CDR3: CASSPLSGTMNTEAFF

D: -
size: -
J: TRBJ1-1
V: TRBV28
DNA: TGTGCCAGCAGTTTCGTGGGGGGCAGGGAGATCGGAACTTTCTTT
CDR3: CASSFVGGREIGTFF

D: -
size: -
J: TRBJ2-1
V: TRBV9
DNA: TGTGCCAGCGGACAAGGAGTATACAATGAGCAGTTCTTC
CDR3: CASGQGVYNEQFF

D: -
size: -
J: TRBJ2-1
V: TRBV5-1
DNA: TGCGCCAGCAGCTTGAGTCTATGGGGAGACCCACGTTACAATGAGCAGTTCTTC
CDR3: CASSLSLWGDPRYNEQFF

D: -
size: few
J: TRBJ2-7
V: TRBV7-9
DNA: TGTGCCAGCAGCACCCCGAGTGGGGGCAACTACGAGCAGTACTTC
CDR3: CASSTPSGGNYEQYF

D: TRBD2
size: -
J: TRBJ2-1
V: TRBV28
DNA: TGTGCCAGCAGCCGACTAGCGGGAGTGGTTGAGCAGTTCTTC
CDR3: CASSRLAGVVEQFF

D: -
size: -
J: TRBJ1-1
V: TRBV6-1
DNA: TGTGCCAGCAGTGAAAAATTGAACACTGAAGCTTTCTTT
CDR3: CASSEKLNTEAFF

D: -
size: -
J: TRBJ2-7
V: TRBV10-3
DNA: TGTGCCATCAGTGACGTTAATGGGCCCAGCTCCTACGAGCAGTACTTC
CDR3: CAISDVNGPSSYEQYF

D: -
size: -
J: TRBJ2-7
V: TRBV6-5
DNA: TGTGCCAGCAGCAGGAGGCAGGCCTCCTACGAGCAGTACTTC
CDR3: CASSRRQASYEQYF

D: TRBD1
size: -
J: TRBJ1-2
V: TRBV5-4
DNA: TGTGCCAGCAGCCTACCTTCTGGGACAGGATATGGCTACACCTTC
CDR3: CASSLPSGTGYGYTF

D: TRBD1
size: -
J: TRBJ2-7
V: TRBV5-6
DNA: TGTGCCAGCAGCTTCTGGACAGGAACATACGAGCAGTACTTC
CDR3: CASSFWTGTYEQYF

D: -
size: -
J: TRBJ2-4
V: TRBV28
DNA: TGTGCCAGCATGGAGGGGCTAACCAAAAACATTCAGTACTTC
CDR3: CASMEGLTKNIQYF

D: -
size: -
J: TRBJ2-7
V: TRBV9
DNA: TGTGCCAGCAGCGTTGGACGGATCCCCTACGAGCAGTACTTC
CDR3: CASSVGRIPYEQYF

D: TRBD2
size: -
J: TRBJ2-7
V: TRBV7-8
DNA: TGTGCCAGCAAAAAGCGGGAGACCTCCTACGAGCAGTACTTC
CDR3: CASKKRETSYEQYF

D: TRBD2
size: -
J: TRBJ2-3
V: TRBV2
DNA: TGTGCCAGCCGGAGACTAGCGACTAGCACAGATACGCAGTATTTT
CDR3: CASRRLATSTDTQYF

D: TRBD2
size: -
J: TRBJ2-1
V: TRBV6-1
DNA: TGTGCCAGCAGTGGACAGCCGGGACTAGCGGGAATGGGTGAGCAGTTCTTC
CDR3: CASSGQPGLAGMGEQFF

D: TRBD2
size: -
J: TRBJ2-7
V: TRBV11-2
DNA: TGTGCCAGCAGCGGCCGCGGGAGGGCCCGATCAGGGGAGCAGTACTTC
CDR3: CASSGRGRARSGEQYF

D: -
size: once
J: TRBJ1-1
V: TRBV7-2
DNA: TGTGCCAGCAGCCCCTGGGCCCGGGGCCTGAACACTGAAGCTTTCTTT
CDR3: CASSPWARGLNTEAFF

D: -
size: once
J: TRBJ2-3
V: TRBV7-9
DNA: TGTGCCAGCAGCTTAGGATTTAGCACAGATACGCAGTATTTT
CDR3: CASSLGFSTDTQYF

D: -
size: -
J: TRBJ1-1
V: TRBV5-1
DNA: TGCGCCAGCAGCTTGCCAGACCCTTACACTGAAGCTTTCTTT
CDR3: CASSLPDPYTEAFF

D: -
size: -
J: TRBJ2-5
V: TRBV28
DNA: TGTGCCAGCAACCCCACCATTACATGGGAGACCCAGTACTTC
CDR3: CASNPTITWETQYF

D: -
size: -
J: TRBJ2-1
V: TRBV5-5
DNA: TGTGCCAGCACCCCAGGAGCGTACAACAATGAGCAGTTCTTC
CDR3: CASTPGAYNNEQFF

D: -
size: -
J: TRBJ1-2
V: TRBV29-1
DNA: TGCAGCGTTGAAGCGGCGGTTTATGGCTACACCTTC
CDR3: CSVEAAVYGYTF

D: -
size: -
J: TRBJ2-5
V: TRBV5-4
DNA: TGTGCCAGCAGCCATGGGGACGACCTGGAGACCCAGTACTTC
CDR3: CASSHGDDLETQYF

D: TRBD2
size: -
J: TRBJ2-3
V: TRBV4-2
DNA: TGTGCCAGCAGCCAAGGGCTAGCGGGTTACACAGATACGCAGTATTTT
CDR3: CASSQGLAGYTDTQYF

D: -
size: -
J: TRBJ2-2
V: TRBV15
DNA: TGTGCCACCAGCAGAGATCATTTGTACACCGGGGAGCTGTTTTTT
CDR3: CATSRDHLYTGELFF

D: TRBD2
size: -
J: TRBJ2-1
V: TRBV5-1
DNA: TGCGCCAGCAGCTTGGATGTTGCTTCGTGGGAGGGGTTCTTC
CDR3: CASSLDVASWEGFF

D: TRBD2
size: -
J: TRBJ2-3
V: TRBV27
DNA: TGTGCCAGCAGTAGTGGACTAGCGGGAGGAGGGTGGGATACGCAGTATTTT
CDR3: CASSSGLAGGGWDTQYF

D: -
size: -
J: TRBJ2-3
V: TRBV21-1
DNA: TGTGCCAGCAGGTTGCCGGGGGATACGCAGTATTTT
CDR3: CASRLPGDTQYF

D: -
size: -
J: TRBJ1-2
V: TRBV5-4
DNA: TGTGCCAGCAGCTTGGGGGGGCCTGATGGCTACACCTTC
CDR3: CASSLGGPDGYTF

D: -
size: -
J: TRBJ2-7
V: TRBV10-3
DNA: TGTGCCATCAGTGTAAGCCTCGAACACGAGCAGTACTTC
CDR3: CAISVSLEHEQYF

D: -
size: once
J: TRBJ1-1
V: TRBV28
DNA: TGTGCCAGCAGTCTACTTCCCCAATGGGCTAACACTGAAGCTTTCTTT
CDR3: CASSLLPQWANTEAFF

D: -
size: -
J: TRBJ1-4
V: TRBV15
DNA: TGTGCCACCAGCAGGGCCCCACAGGGCGGCCTTGAAAAACTGTTTTTT
CDR3: CATSRAPQGGLEKLFF

D: -
size: -
J: TRBJ1-1
V: TRBV7-8
DNA: TGTGCCAGCAGCCCAATTTCGGGCACTGAAGCTTTCTTT
CDR3: CASSPISGTEAFF

D: -
size: -
J: TRBJ2-1
V: TRBV7-9
DNA: TGTGCCAGCAGCTTAGTAGGTAGGGGCGGCGAGCAGTTCTTC
CDR3: CASSLVGRGGEQFF

D: TRBD2
size: -
J: TRBJ2-1
V: TRBV28
DNA: TGTGCCAGCAGTTTATTAGCGGGAGATCGCGCTGAGCAGTTCTTC
CDR3: CASSLLAGDRAEQFF

D: TRBD2
size: -
J: TRBJ2-1
V: TRBV18
DNA: TGTGCCAGCTCATCCGGGACTAGCGGGTTCTACAATGAGCAGTTCTTC
CDR3: CASSSGTSGFYNEQFF

D: -
size: -
J: TRBJ2-1
V: TRBV5-1
DNA: TGCGCCAGCAGCTTGACTCAGGGGACACAAATCTCCTACAATGAGCAGTTCTTC
CDR3: CASSLTQGTQISYNEQFF

D: -
size: -
J: TRBJ2-1
V: TRBV7-9
DNA: TGTGCCAGCAGCTCCGCGCTCAATGATGAGCAGTTCTTC
CDR3: CASSSALNDEQFF

D: -
size: -
J: TRBJ2-1
V: TRBV5-8
DNA: TGTGCCAGCAGCTTGAGTGGATGGCGATACTACAATGAGCAGTTCTTC
CDR3: CASSLSGWRYYNEQFF

D: -
size: -
J: TRBJ2-5
V: TRBV7-8
DNA: TGTGCCAGCAGCTTAACGGGAGAAGAGACCCAGTACTTC
CDR3: CASSLTGEETQYF

D: -
size: -
J: TRBJ2-1
V: TRBV4-1
DNA: TGCGCCAGCAGCCAGGGTCCTAACAATGAGCAGTTCTTC
CDR3: CASSQGPNNEQFF

D: -
size: -
J: TRBJ2-5
V: TRBV5-1
DNA: TGCGCCAGCAGTAAGGCGCCACAAGAGACCCAGTACTTC
CDR3: CASSKAPQETQYF

D: TRBD1
size: -
J: TRBJ1-3
V: TRBV5-1
DNA: TGCGCCAGCAGCTTGGTTGGGACAGTAAACACCATATATTTT
CDR3: CASSLVGTVNTIYF

D: TRBD1
size: -
J: TRBJ1-2
V: TRBV7-3
DNA: TGTGCCAGCAGCTCATCGACAGGGGGCGGCTACACCTTC
CDR3: CASSSSTGGGYTF

D: -
size: -
J: TRBJ1-2
V: TRBV28
DNA: TGTGCCAGCAGTTTCGGGTCCGTCGGGGGAAGTGGCTACACCTTC
CDR3: CASSFGSVGGSGYTF

D: TRBD1
size: -
J: TRBJ2-1
V: TRBV5-8
DNA: TGTGCCAGCAGCTTGGGGACAGGGATGGGTATCTTCTCCTACAATGAGCAGTTCTTC
CDR3: CASSLGTGMGIFSYNEQFF

D: -
size: -
J: TRBJ1-4
V: TRBV27
DNA: TGTGCCAGCACCCTGGGGGGGGGCACAACTAATGAAAAACTGTTTTTT
CDR3: CASTLGGGTTNEKLFF

D: -
size: few
J: TRBJ2-6
V: TRBV6-5
DNA: TGTGCCAGCAGCGTAACCCCCTCTGGGGCCAACGTCCTGACTTTC
CDR3: CASSVTPSGANVLTF

D: -
size: -
J: TRBJ2-1
V: TRBV6-5
DNA: TGTGCCAGCAGTTACTCGGGACCTCCGTATGAGCAGTTCTTC
CDR3: CASSYSGPPYEQFF

D: -
size: -
J: TRBJ1-1
V: TRBV18
DNA: TGTGCCAGCTCACCGAACAAGGGCACTGAAGCTTTCTTT
CDR3: CASSPNKGTEAFF

D: TRBD1
size: -
J: TRBJ2-3
V: TRBV10-1
DNA: TGCGCCAGCAAACAGGGGTCCACAGATACGCAGTATTTT
CDR3: CASKQGSTDTQYF

D: TRBD1
size: -
J: TRBJ2-3
V: TRBV6-1
DNA: TGTGCCAGCAGAACAGGGGGCCCCACAGATACGCAGTATTTT
CDR3: CASRTGGPTDTQYF

D: TRBD1
size: -
J: TRBJ2-7
V: TRBV5-8
DNA: TGTGCCAGCAGCCCGGGACAGAACGCTTTCTACGAGCAGTACTTC
CDR3: CASSPGQNAFYEQYF

D: TRBD1
size: -
J: TRBJ2-7
V: TRBV10-3
DNA: TGTGCCATCAGACAGGGGCCGATTAGCTCCTACGAGCAGTACTTC
CDR3: CAIRQGPISSYEQYF

D: -
size: -
J: TRBJ2-4
V: TRBV6-5
DNA: TGTGCCAGCAGTTACTCCTGGGGAGCCAAAAACATTCAGTACTTC
CDR3: CASSYSWGAKNIQYF

D: -
size: -
J: TRBJ1-1
V: TRBV11-2
DNA: TGTGCCAGCAGTCCCTTGGGGGGAACGACTGAAGCTTTCTTT
CDR3: CASSPLGGTTEAFF